This TCR beta chain was found in a study of stem cell transplantation in POMP-related autoinflammatory disease. Study background: The study hypothesized thymoproteasome defects skew the TRB repertoire via impaired CD8+ selection.

TCRdb's table, derived via immunoSEQ multiplex PCR, lists solely in-frame clones and lacks some. The table has about 68,000 clones, roughly 93% seen once; the top ten hold about 0.7%. Study-level results: In PRAID patients, the number of distinct TRB V-J gene pairings was restricted.

A remark on this clone: Its antigen is currently unknown.

Germline assignment: CDR1 GTSNPN and CDR2 SVGIG (reference sequence). The CDR3 has 20 amino acids. V lost 0 bases to trimming and J lost 0 bases; unmatched junction nucleotides: 13. The receptor's source is a human patient with POMP-related autoinflammation and immune dysregulation (PRAID). A subset of T cells may come from the graft donor. The chain combines TRBV30 with TRBJ2-4, with 11 bases aligning to TRBD2. The sample in question was CD4+ T cells from PBMCs, obtained after stem cell transplantation. The CDR3 is CAWSVSGASGRLLAKNIQYF. The CDR3, as DNA: TGTGCCTGGAGTGTAAGTGGTGCTAGCGGGAGGCTGCTAGCCAAAAACATTCAGTACTTC.